The subject of this entry is one TCR beta chain. Its matching antigen is unknown. The RNA, roughly 0.5 to 1 ug, was put through reverse transcription using random hexamers. TCRdb processed the immunoSEQ multiplex PCR reads anew with MiXCR; each CDR3 protein has one entry. The table records over 130,000 distinct CDR3 sequences, 90% to 95% of them present only once. This sample was included in a study of CD8 T cells in Susac syndrome. Study outcomes and limitations: The study's TCR sequencing and HLA analysis drew on a certain number of individuals. That number was acknowledged as relatively small.

The sample comprised CD4+ T cells from PBMCs. The clonotype was recovered from a human donor with multiple sclerosis.

This CDR3 is CAWRQGRLNTEAFF. In DNA form, the CDR3 reads TGTGCCTGGAGACAGGGCAGGTTGAACACTGAAGCTTTCTTT. The V and J genes are TRBV30 and TRBJ1-1; the D gene is possibly TRBD1 (6 bases). V lost 3 bases and J 0 bases, leaving 11 bases between the germline ends. This CDR3 is 14 amino acids long. Germline V gives CDR1 GTSNPN, CDR2 SVGIG (reference sequence).